One sample yielded the 18 T cell receptor beta chains listed below, sequenced in a study of graft-versus-host responses after intestinal transplantation. Profiled with immunoSEQ multiplex PCR; TCRdb holds only in-frame clones, not every one. Of roughly 110,000 clones in the sample, 87% were seen once. No antigen is known for these receptors. This specimen consisted of unstimulated CD4+ T cells sorted from spleen or lymph node cells, obtained before transplant. These receptors originate from a human donor who was the organ donor for an intestinal transplant.

The chain joins TRBV2 to TRBJ2-2, with unresolved D. The CDR3 runs to 14 residues. Germline CDR1 reads SNHLY; CDR2 reads FYNNEI. V was pared by 2 bases and J by 5 bases, with 9 bases between. The CDR3 sequence: CASSENRMTGELFF. DNA of the CDR3: TGTGCCAGCAGTGAAAACAGAATGACCGGGGAGCTGTTTTTT.

This rearrangement joins TRBV18 to TRBJ2-5; unclear D gene. The CDR3 spans 13 residues. V was pared by 2 bases and J by 4 bases, with 8 bases between. CDR1 and CDR2 (germline): KGHSH, LQKENI. The DNA of the CDR3 is TGTGCCAGCTCACCAGCCCCGTTAGAGACCCAGTACTTC. Translation gives CASSPAPLETQYF.

The chain joins TRBV7-9 to TRBJ1-2; D might be TRBD1 (5 bases). In germline, CDR1 is SEHNR, CDR2 FQNEAQ (reference sequence). CDR3 length equals 16 residues. The V and J ends lost 5 bases and 4 bases respectively, with 20 bases between them. CDR3 residues: CASSQERAGPIYGYTF. CDR3 coding DNA: TGTGCCAGCAGCCAAGAGCGGGCAGGGCCTATCTATGGCTACACCTTC.

The chain links TRBV19 to TRBJ1-1; 7 nucleotides align to TRBD1. Germline CDR1 LNHDA, CDR2 SQIVND (reference sequence). V dropped 5 bases and J dropped 4; count of bases not matched to a gene: 4. CDR3 length equals 13 residues. The CDR3 is CASSVQGITEAFF. CDR3 nucleotide sequence: TGTGCCAGTAGTGTACAGGGGATCACTGAAGCTTTCTTT.

This chain connects TRBV5-1 to TRBJ1-4; D possibly corresponds to TRBD1 (6 bases). CDR3 length equals 15 residues. CDR1 and CDR2 from the germline V gene are SGHRS and YFSETQ. V shed 0 bases and J shed 4 bases, with 10 bases lying between them. CDR3 DNA: TGCGCCAGCAGCTTGGCCCCAGGGGTTAATGAAAAACTGTTTTTT. It yields the protein CASSLAPGVNEKLFF.

A remark on this clone: Other nucleotide sequences in the sample specify the same CDR3. This CDR3 is CASSLEGQGDQPQHF. In DNA, the CDR3 is TGCGCCAGCAGCTTGGAAGGTCAGGGTGACCAGCCCCAGCATTTT. The chain employs TRBV5-1 and TRBJ1-5, with a tentative D call TRBD1 (5 bases). The germline V and J ends were trimmed by 0 bases and 7 bases, with 14 bases remaining between them. Germline values: CDR1 SGHRS, CDR2 YFSETQ. The CDR3 extends over 15 amino acids.

The chain uses TRBV6-5 and TRBJ1-3; D remains unclear. Deletions cut 10 bases from V and 0 bases from J, with 7 bases between. The CDR3 contains 12 residues. Germline lookup yields CDR1 MNHEY and CDR2 SVGAGI. The CDR3 coding sequence is TGTGCCACCATGACCTCTGGAAACACCATATATTTT. Its translation is CATMTSGNTIYF.

This rearrangement joins TRBV5-1 to TRBJ2-1; 7 nucleotides line up with TRBD2. J lost 10 bases, V lost 4 bases, and 14 bases had no gene match. Germline assignment: CDR1 SGHRS and CDR2 YFSETQ. The CDR3 totals 15 residues. CDR3 DNA sequence: TGCGCCAGCAGCGGCTCCGGGGTGGCGGGGGTGGAGCAGTTCTTC. This codes for CASSGSGVAGVEQFF. Based on the CDR3 plus reference TRBV5-1 and TRBJ2-1, the full variable domain is KAGVTQTPRYLIKTRGQQVTLSCSPISGHRSVSWYQQTPGQGLQFLFEYFSETQRNKGNFPGRFSGRQFSNSRSEMNVSTLELGDSALYLCASSGSGVAGVEQFFGPGTRLTVL.

The chain is built from TRBV11-3 and TRBJ1-3; D is possibly TRBD1 (6 bases). Germline CDR1 SGHNT, CDR2 YENEEA. The CDR3 is 14 amino acids. Trimming took off 3 bases at V and 0 bases at J, with 6 bases between the two ends. The CDR3 DNA sequence: TGTGCCAGCAGCTTGGACAGCTCTGGAAACACCATATATTTT. It specifies CASSLDSSGNTIYF. The whole variable domain, filled in from reference TRBV11-3 and TRBJ1-3, reads EAGVVQSPRYKIIEKKQPVAFWCNPISGHNTLYWYLQNLGQGPELLIRYENEEAVDDSQLPKDRFSAERLKGVDSTLKIQPAELGDSAVYLCASSLDSSGNTIYFGEGSWLTVV.

The chain carries TRBV20-1 and TRBJ1-3; D unresolved. The V end lost 6 bases, the J end lost 8 bases, and 11 bases lay between the germline ends. This CDR3 spans 11 amino acids. Germline values: CDR1 DFQATT, CDR2 SNEGSKA (reference sequence). CDR3 amino acids: CSAPNGHTIYF. Here the CDR3 DNA reads TGCAGTGCCCCTAACGGACACACCATATATTTT.

This rearrangement joins TRBV5-8 to TRBJ2-7; no reliable D call. The germline V gene encodes CDR1 SGHTS and CDR2 YDEGEE. Trimming removed 2 bases at V and 0 bases at J, with 6 bases between. The CDR3 has 13 amino acids. The CDR3 spells CASSFQTSYEQYF. CDR3 DNA: TGTGCCAGCAGCTTCCAAACCTCCTACGAGCAGTACTTC.

The chain recombines TRBV7-2 with TRBJ2-5; 8 nucleotides agree with TRBD2. The CDR3 covers 15 residues. The germline CDR1 and CDR2 sequences are SGHTA and FQGNSA. V lost 2 bases, J lost 5 bases, and 7 bases stayed unmatched. CDR3: CASSLNPGLDETQYF. The CDR3 DNA sequence: TGTGCCAGCAGCTTAAACCCGGGACTAGACGAGACCCAGTACTTC. Based on the CDR3 plus reference TRBV7-2 and TRBJ2-5, the full variable domain is GAGVSQSPSNKVTEKGKDVELRCDPISGHTALYWYRQSLGQGLEFLIYFQGNSAPDKSGLPSDRFSAERTGGSVSTLTIQRTQQEDSAVYLCASSLNPGLDETQYFGPGTRLLVL.

This clone was found once. The V and J genes are TRBV7-3 and TRBJ1-6, with D tentatively TRBD1 (6 bases). Germline-derived CDR1 and CDR2 are SGHTA and FQGTGA. V was cut by 0 bases and J by 3 bases, with 6 bases left in between. The CDR3 extends over 15 amino acids. This chain's CDR3 is CASSLTGGYNSPLHF. The CDR3 DNA follows: TGTGCCAGCAGCTTAACAGGGGGCTATAATTCACCCCTCCACTTT.

The chain joins TRBV7-8 to TRBJ1-5; D not resolved. Trimming pared 3 bases from V and 0 bases from J, leaving 15 bases between. The CDR3 sequence is 17 residues long. Germline assignment: CDR1 SGHVS and CDR2 FQNEAQ. This chain's CDR3 is CASSFTLGPYSNQPQHF. For the CDR3, the DNA is TGTGCCAGCAGCTTTACGCTCGGGCCGTATAGCAATCAGCCCCAGCATTTT.

The rearrangement links TRBV10-3 to TRBJ1-5; maybe TRBD1 (5 bases). V lost 3 bases and J 2 bases, leaving 14 bases between the germline ends. The length of the CDR3 is 16 residues. Germline V gives CDR1 ENHRY, CDR2 SYGVKD. The CDR3 nucleotides read TGTGCCATCAGTGAAGGGTCATCGGGGCGCAATCAGCCCCAGCATTTT. Translated, it gives CAISEGSSGRNQPQHF.

This clone has only a few counts. The chain combines TRBV2 with TRBJ1-4, with D possibly TRBD1 on 5 matching bases. The CDR3 is 13 residues long. The V end lost 2 bases, the J end lost 5 bases, and 6 bases lay between the germline ends. Germline values: CDR1 SNHLY, CDR2 FYNNEI. CDR3 protein: CASSEKGNEKLFF. In DNA form, the CDR3 reads TGTGCCAGCAGTGAAAAGGGGAATGAAAAACTGTTTTTT.

J is TRBJ1-3 and V is TRBV11-2, with D unclear. V lost 3 bases to trimming and J lost 4 bases, with 16 bases between them. The CDR3 runs to 16 residues. In germline, CDR1 is SGHAT, CDR2 FQNNGV. This CDR3 is CASSFGTRPPGNTIYF. CDR3 DNA: TGTGCCAGCAGCTTCGGCACACGGCCTCCAGGAAACACCATATATTTT.

V gene TRBV5-1 combines with J gene TRBJ2-3; D is undetermined. Trimming removed 3 bases from V and 7 bases from J, with 9 bases in between. Germline V gene sequence: CDR1 SGHRS, CDR2 YFSETQ. This CDR3 has 12 amino acids. As DNA, the CDR3 is TGCGCCAGCAGCTCGGATTTTAATACGCAGTATTTT. It specifies CASSSDFNTQYF.